The 14 T cell receptor beta chains presented below share a single source sample, sequenced in a study of cytomegalovirus exposure and HLA in healthy donors. Here immunoSEQ multiplex PCR was the method, and the copy in TCRdb shows in-frame clones only, minus some. This sample has approximately 120,000 clones, with about 90% found just once. The specimen was PBMCs. Source of these receptors: a woman aged 18-29 years in good health and CMV-seronegative.

This chain joins TRBV7-6 and TRBJ2-3, with D tentatively TRBD2 (6 bases). The length of the CDR3 is 15 residues. The V end was cut by 1 base, the J end by 2 bases, with 10 bases between. Germline V gene lookup returns CDR1 SGHVS and CDR2 FNYEAQ. DNA for the CDR3: TGTGCCAGCAGCTTAGTTGCGGGGAACACAGATACGCAGTATTTT. This codes for CASSLVAGNTDTQYF.

The J gene is TRBJ2-2, the V gene TRBV12-5; 7 bases fit TRBD2. The CDR3 is made up of 17 amino acids. J lost 0 bases, V lost 5 bases, and 9 bases had no gene match. Germline V CDR1 and CDR2: LGHNT, FRNRAP. The CDR3 DNA sequence: TGTGCTAGTGGTCTCCCCGGCGGGGGATCGAACACCGGGGAGCTGTTTTTT. Amino acid sequence: CASGLPGGGSNTGELFF.

This clone was seen once. The chain carries TRBV15 and TRBJ2-4, with a possible D match to TRBD2 (6 bases). V lost 2 bases, J lost 6 bases, and 14 bases lay in between. Germline loops: CDR1 LNHNV, CDR2 YYDKDF (reference sequence). This CDR3 region has 15 residues. This CDR3 is CATSRRSRGGNIQYF. The CDR3 DNA follows: TGTGCCACCAGCAGAAGGAGTCGGGGAGGAAACATTCAGTACTTC.

This clone was seen a handful of times. The gene calls are TRBV6-1 and TRBJ2-1; maybe TRBD2 (6 bases). Germline lookup yields CDR1 MNHNS and CDR2 SASEGT. V gave up 7 bases and J gave up 2 bases, with 12 bases separating them. The CDR3 length is 14 residues. The CDR3 nucleotides are TGTGCCAGCACTCCGGGGGAGACCTACAATGAGCAGTTCTTC. Protein sequence: CASTPGETYNEQFF.

The chain employs TRBV27 and TRBJ1-1; perhaps TRBD1 as D (5 bases). V lost 3 bases to trimming and J lost 0 bases, with 8 bases between them. Germline V gene lookup returns CDR1 MNHEY and CDR2 SMNVEV (reference sequence). The CDR3 spans 14 residues. The CDR3 bases are TGTGCCAGCAGTTTCGGGGGGGTGAACACTGAAGCTTTCTTT. Its translation is CASSFGGVNTEAFF.

V usage is TRBV5-6 and J usage is TRBJ2-7; maybe TRBD2 (5 bases). This CDR3 is built from 13 residues. CDR1 SGHDT and CDR2 YYEEEE come from the germline V gene. V was clipped by 4 bases and J by 0 bases, with 8 bases between them. The CDR3 DNA sequence: TGTGCCAGCAGCCCGGACTCCTCCTACGAGCAGTACTTC. It is translated as CASSPDSSYEQYF.

The CDR3 protein is CASSGQLLYEQYF. The DNA of the CDR3 is TGTGCCAGCTCGGGACAGTTGCTGTACGAGCAGTACTTC. The V call is TRBV2, the J call TRBJ2-7; 7 bases agree with TRBD1. Germline loops: CDR1 SNHLY, CDR2 FYNNEI. This CDR3 contains 13 residues. Trimming removed 8 bases from V and 4 bases from J; junction bases left unmatched: 8.

This chain uses TRBV18 with TRBJ1-5, with D uncertain. The CDR3 consists of 13 residues. Between the trimmed V and J ends, which lost 6 bases and 5 bases, there was a span of 11 bases. Germline CDR1 KGHSH, CDR2 LQKENI. For the CDR3, the DNA is TGTGCCAGCTCTGTGGGCCCGGATCAGCCCCAGCATTTT. Translated: CASSVGPDQPQHF. The whole variable domain, remainder taken from reference TRBV18 and TRBJ1-5, is NAGVMQNPRHLVRRRGQEARLRCSPMKGHSHVYWYRQLPEEGLKFMVYLQKENIIDESGMPKERFSAEFPKEGPSILRIQQVVRGDSAAYFCASSVGPDQPQHFGDGTRLSIL.

In its sample, this clone was seen once. CDR3 protein: CASSLSQGATDTQYF. CDR3 coding DNA: TGTGCCAGCAGCTTATCTCAGGGGGCCACAGATACGCAGTATTTT. The chain has TRBV7-3 and TRBJ2-3; 8 bases map to TRBD1. This CDR3 region has 15 residues. V gave up 2 bases and J gave up 2 bases; unmatched junction bases: 3. Germline CDR1 reads SGHTA; CDR2 reads FQGTGA. Based on the CDR3 plus reference TRBV7-3 and TRBJ2-3, the full variable domain is GAGVSQTPSNKVTEKGKYVELRCDPISGHTALYWYRQSLGQGPEFLIYFQGTGAADDSGLPNDRFFAVRPEGSVSTLKIQRTERGDSAVYLCASSLSQGATDTQYFGPGTRLTVL.

This chain connects TRBV6-5 to TRBJ2-7; 7 bases match TRBD1. V lost 6 bases, J lost 8 bases, and 7 bases stayed unmatched. The germline V gene has CDR1 MNHEY and CDR2 SVGAGI. This CDR3 contains 12 residues. CDR3 DNA: TGTGCCAGCAGCCCCGACAGGGCTCAGCAGTACTTC. It is translated as CASSPDRAQQYF.

The V call is TRBV15, the J call TRBJ2-1, with D maybe TRBD2 (5 bases). CDR3 size: 13 residues. The germline V gene has CDR1 LNHNV and CDR2 YYDKDF (reference sequence). Trimming took off 4 bases at V and 8 bases at J, with 12 bases between the two ends. As DNA, the CDR3 is TGTGCCACCAGCACAGACGGAGGAGATGAGCAGTTCTTC. Its protein is CATSTDGGDEQFF.

The rearrangement uses TRBV30 and TRBJ2-7; 10 nucleotides line up with TRBD2. Germline V gives CDR1 GTSNPN, CDR2 SVGIG (reference sequence). This CDR3 has 14 residues. With V trimmed by 0 bases and J by 5 bases, 4 bases remained unmatched. The CDR3 is CAWSVLAGRDEQYF. The CDR3 DNA is TGTGCCTGGAGTGTACTAGCGGGAAGGGACGAGCAGTACTTC.

In regard to this clone: The same CDR3 is also encoded by other DNA sequences in this sample. CDR3 in amino acids: CASSRTSGQETQYF. CDR3 nucleotide sequence: TGTGCCAGCAGTAGGACTAGCGGACAAGAGACCCAGTACTTC. The J gene is TRBJ2-5, the V gene TRBV2, with TRBD2 matching 10 bases. Germline V gene data show CDR1 as SNHLY and CDR2 as FYNNEI. With 5 bases clipped from V and 2 bases from J, the junction kept 2 bases outside the gene matches. The CDR3 is 14 amino acids.

The genes are TRBV7-9 and TRBJ1-6, with a tentative D call TRBD1 (6 bases). Between the trimmed V and J ends, which lost 8 bases and 2 bases, there was a span of 10 bases. Germline assignment: CDR1 SEHNR and CDR2 FQNEAQ (reference sequence). The CDR3 runs 14 residues. The CDR3 DNA reads TGTGCCAGCGTAGGGACAACCTATAATTCACCCCTCCACTTT. Translation gives CASVGTTYNSPLHF. The full variable domain, rest sourced from reference TRBV7-9 and TRBJ1-6, is DTGVSQNPRHKITKRGQNVTFRCDPISEHNRLYWYRQTLGQGPEFLTYFQNEAQLEKSRLLSDRFSAERPKGSFSTLEIQRTEQGDSAMYLCASVGTTYNSPLHFGNGTRLTVT.